The 21 T cell receptor beta chains in this list originate from one sample, sequenced in a study of response to subunit inactivated influenza vaccine. In TCRdb, the RT-PCR reads were re-called with MiXCR into one record per CDR3 protein. The sample yields roughly 520,000 distinct CDR3 sequences, roughly 23% seen once. The sample here was CD4+ T cells sorted from PBMCs, taken 4 to 6 days after vaccination. The receptors were gathered from a man between 50 and 59 years old who received an inactivated influenza vaccine.

V gene TRBV12-3 or TRBV12-4 combines with J gene TRBJ2-2, with 7 nucleotides matching TRBD1. The CDR3 has 13 amino acids. With 5 bases clipped from V and 6 bases from J, the junction kept 3 bases outside the gene matches. CDR3 region: CASSRQGPGELFF. The CDR3 DNA is TGTGCCAGCAGTCGACAGGGACCCGGGGAGCTGTTTTTT.

The J gene is TRBJ1-1, the V gene TRBV28; D possibly corresponds to TRBD1 (6 bases). Per germline, CDR1 MDHEN and CDR2 SYDVKM. V dropped 5 bases and J dropped 1 base, with 8 bases sitting between them. The CDR3 has 13 amino acids. The CDR3 protein is CASSGQSNTEAFF. DNA for the CDR3: TGTGCCAGCAGTGGACAGTCGAACACTGAAGCTTTCTTT.

In its sample, this clonotype was seen a few times. V gene TRBV5-1 combines with J gene TRBJ1-2; TRBD1 is a possible D gene (5 bases). The CDR3 has 13 residues. CDR1 and CDR2 (germline): SGHRS, YFSETQ. V lost 7 bases and J lost 8, with 18 bases in between. The CDR3 sequence: CASAIGRVRGYTF. The DNA for the CDR3 is TGCGCCAGCGCGATAGGCAGGGTCCGAGGCTACACCTTC.

This sequence joins TRBV20-1 and TRBJ2-1, with 9 bases fitting TRBD2. Germline values: CDR1 DFQATT, CDR2 SNEGSKA (reference sequence). J was trimmed by 5 bases and V by 2 bases; bases with no gene match: 4. The CDR3 has 14 residues. CDR3 nucleotide sequence: TGCAGTGCTAGACTGGCGGGAGGGAACAATGAGCAGTTCTTC. This codes for CSARLAGGNNEQFF.

CDR3 bases: TGTGCCAGCAGCATCACAGGGAGTAACACCGGGGAGCTGTTTTTT. Translation: CASSITGSNTGELFF. This sequence joins TRBV9 and TRBJ2-2, with D possibly TRBD1 on 6 matching bases. The germline V gene has CDR1 SGDLS and CDR2 YYNGEE. The V and J ends lost 4 bases and 2 bases respectively, with 12 bases between them. The CDR3 has 15 amino acids. Drawing the rest from reference TRBV9 and TRBJ2-2, the complete variable domain is DSGVTQTPKHLITATGQRVTLRCSPRSGDLSVYWYQQSLDQGLQFLIQYYNGEERAKGNILERFSAQQFPDLHSELNLSSLELGDSALYFCASSITGSNTGELFFGEGSRLTVL.

This clonotype was recorded once. The chain uses TRBV20-1 and TRBJ2-5; D tentatively fits TRBD1 or TRBD2 (6 bases each). V gave up 6 bases and J gave up 5 bases, with 22 bases separating them. The CDR3 consists of 15 residues. Per the germline V gene, CDR1 is DFQATT and CDR2 is SNEGSKA (reference sequence). CDR3 amino acids: CSAKALEGGTETQYF. The CDR3 DNA reads as TGCAGTGCCAAGGCACTAGAGGGGGGTACGGAGACCCAGTACTTC.

The rearrangement joins TRBV10-2 to TRBJ2-1; TRBD2 matches 10 bases. The germline gives CDR1 WSHSY, CDR2 SAAADI. The CDR3 is 16 residues long. Trimming cost V 2 bases and J 7 bases; bases outside gene matches: 8. CDR3 coding DNA: TGCGCCAGCAGTGAGATTCCAGCGGGGGGGAAAAATGAGCAGTTCTTC. This translates into CASSEIPAGGKNEQFF.

The chain uses TRBV15 and TRBJ2-3; TRBD1 is a possible D gene (5 bases). CDR3 size: 15 residues. With 9 bases removed from V and 1 base from J, the gap between germline ends came to 17 bases. Germline loops: CDR1 LNHNV, CDR2 YYDKDF (reference sequence). The CDR3 bases are TGTGCCACACAATTCAGGGCTATGGGCACAGATACGCAGTATTTT. It translates to CATQFRAMGTDTQYF.

The table lists this clonotype with a few counts. The rearrangement links TRBV5-1 to TRBJ2-6; D ambiguous. V was trimmed by 4 bases and J by 0 bases, leaving 14 bases between them. Germline V CDR1 and CDR2: SGHRS, YFSETQ. The length of the CDR3 is 17 residues. CDR3 DNA sequence: TGCGCCAGCAGCCCCCGTGAAGCTTACTCTGGGGCCAACGTCCTGACTTTC. Translated, it gives CASSPREAYSGANVLTF.

The chain is built from TRBV11-2 and TRBJ1-6; perhaps TRBD1 as D (5 bases). Germline CDR1 and CDR2: SGHAT and FQNNGV. V was shortened by 4 bases and J by 9 bases, with 13 bases between the two germline ends. The CDR3 is made up of 14 amino acids. The chain's CDR3 is CASSSRDRVSPLHF. CDR3 coding DNA: TGTGCCAGCAGCTCCCGGGACCGGGTTTCACCCCTCCACTTT.

The genes are TRBV21-1 and TRBJ1-1; the D call of TRBD1 is as the table states it, not checked on the DNA. TRBV21-1 is reported as a pseudogene. The CDR3 loop spans 16 amino acids. CDR3 DNA sequence: TGTGCCAGCACAGGACAGGGGGCGAAGTTTGGCACTGAAGCTTTCTTT. Amino acid sequence: CASTGQGAKFGTEAFF.

This clonotype was found a few times. This chain connects TRBV6-2 or TRBV6-3 to TRBJ2-7; TRBD1 aligns across 9 bases. The junction had 7 bases not matched to a gene; V was cut back by 7 bases and J by 6 bases. Germline lookup yields CDR1 MNHEY and CDR2 SVGEGT. CDR3 length equals 13 residues. This chain's CDR3 is CASNSRQGGEQYF. As DNA, the CDR3 is TGTGCCAGCAATTCCCGACAGGGGGGCGAGCAGTACTTC.

This clonotype turned up a few times. The rearrangement joins TRBV6-5 to TRBJ1-2, with 8 bases fitting TRBD1. Looked up from germline, CDR1 is MNHEY and CDR2 is SVGAGI. The CDR3 is made up of 15 amino acids. Germline trimming cut 2 bases from V and 4 bases from J; bases unmatched to any gene: 6. The CDR3 coding sequence is TGTGCCAGCAGTTACATGATCGGGACAGGCTATGGCTACACCTTC. Its protein is CASSYMIGTGYGYTF.

This clonotype turned up a few times. V usage is TRBV7-2 and J usage is TRBJ2-5; D is uncertain. This CDR3 has 11 residues. V lost 1 base and J 9 bases, leaving 6 bases between the germline ends. CDR1 SGHTA and CDR2 FQGNSA come from the germline V gene. CDR3: CASSLGVSQYF. For the CDR3, the DNA is TGTGCCAGCAGCTTAGGCGTTTCCCAGTACTTC.

This sequence joins TRBV4-2 and TRBJ2-3, with 11 nucleotides matching TRBD2. V shed 4 bases, J shed 5 bases, and the junction held 8 bases outside the gene matches. CDR1 and CDR2 (germline): LGHNA, YNFKEQ. CDR3 length: 16 amino acids. The chain's CDR3 is CASSLSGTSGQDTQYF. The CDR3 DNA follows: TGTGCCAGCAGCCTATCCGGGACTAGCGGCCAAGATACGCAGTATTTT.

The chain carries TRBV2 and TRBJ1-1; D gene ambiguous. This CDR3 is built from 15 residues. V shed 6 bases and J shed 4 bases, with 18 bases lying between them. Looked up from germline, CDR1 is SNHLY and CDR2 is FYNNEI. The CDR3 reads CASSASAIGGTEAFF. The CDR3 DNA reads as TGTGCCAGCAGCGCTAGCGCTATAGGAGGCACTGAAGCTTTCTTT. Combining the CDR3 with reference TRBV2 and TRBJ1-1 gives the whole variable domain EPEVTQTPSHQVTQMGQEVILRCVPISNHLYFYWYRQILGQKVEFLVSFYNNEISEKSEIFDDQFSVERPDGSNFTLKIRSTKLEDSAMYFCASSASAIGGTEAFFGQGTRLTVV.

This clonotype was recorded many times. V and J are TRBV12-3 or TRBV12-4 and TRBJ2-2, with D possibly TRBD1 on 5 matching bases. V shed 7 bases and J shed 5 bases, with 11 bases lying between them. This CDR3 contains 13 residues. In nucleotides, the CDR3 is TGTGCCAGCATGTTGCAGGGAACCGGGGAGCTGTTTTTT. Its protein product is CASMLQGTGELFF.

CDR3 amino acids: CSARDKKTGDTQYF. The CDR3 DNA is TGCAGTGCTAGAGATAAGAAGACCGGTGATACGCAGTATTTT. The rearrangement uses TRBV20-1 and TRBJ2-3; D remains ambiguous. Per the germline V gene, CDR1 is DFQATT and CDR2 is SNEGSKA (reference sequence). The CDR3 extends over 14 amino acids. The V and J ends lost 0 bases and 6 bases respectively, with 13 bases between them.

This clonotype was detected only a few times. The V gene is TRBV7-9, the J gene TRBJ2-1, with 7 bases lining up with TRBD2. This CDR3 spans 16 amino acids. Looked up from germline, CDR1 is SEHNR and CDR2 is FQNEAQ (reference sequence). Trimming at V came to 5 bases and at J to 8 bases, leaving 15 bases not matched to a gene. CDR3 sequence reads: CASSQLRREKRDEQFF. CDR3 coding DNA: TGTGCCAGCAGCCAGCTACGGCGGGAGAAGAGGGATGAGCAGTTCTTC.

V and J are TRBV10-3 and TRBJ1-2; D gene uncertain. Germline CDR1 reads ENHRY; CDR2 reads SYGVKD. V gave up 2 bases and J gave up 0 bases, with 7 bases separating them. The CDR3 runs to 14 residues. In DNA, the CDR3 is TGTGCCATCAGTGAGGGGCTCTCTAACTATGGCTACACCTTC. Protein product: CAISEGLSNYGYTF.

This clonotype showed up just a few times. V gene TRBV24-1 combines with J gene TRBJ2-2, with a weak D call TRBD1 (5 bases). In germline, CDR1 is KGHDR, CDR2 SFDVKD. Trimming left V 4 bases short and J 6 bases short, with 8 bases between. CDR3 length: 13 residues. This chain's CDR3 is CATSEQGAGELFF. The CDR3, as DNA: TGTGCCACCAGTGAGCAGGGCGCCGGGGAGCTGTTTTTT.